Described below is a single T cell receptor (beta chain) sequence and its context. The sample originates from a study of T cell responses to AZD1222 COVID-19 vaccine. Produced via immunoSEQ multiplex PCR; TCRdb's table is partial and in-frame only. The table records around 200,000 clones, 85% to 95% of them present only once. The receptor was isolated from an adult in good health. The sequencing here drew on peripheral blood, taken on day 0 of AZD1222 vaccination.

CDR3 bases: TGTGCCGCGCCCGAAATGAAGTTAGCCTACAATGAGCAGTTCTTC. This gives the protein CAAPEMKLAYNEQFF. The rearrangement joins TRBV9 to TRBJ2-1, with unresolved D. Germline-derived CDR1 and CDR2 are SGDLS and YYNGEE. This CDR3 region has 15 residues. V was pared by 10 bases and J by 2 bases, with 19 bases between.